This entry concerns a single T cell receptor beta chain. Its antigen is currently unknown. The data belong to a study of blood T cells in healthy people across ages. Peripheral blood, ten milliliters per donor, was collected. Primed by a sample-barcoded 5' primer and a J-beta primer mix, a second PCR proceeded for about 6 to 12 cycles. Sequencing of every sample gave 3 million or more CDR3-containing paired-end reads. Via MiXCR, TCRdb re-called the 5' RACE reads, giving one row per CDR3 protein. This table has about 1.4 million distinct CDR3 sequences, around 55% appearing once. V shed 3 bases and J shed 2 bases, with 10 bases lying between them. Germline CDR1 is SGHKS and CDR2 is YYEKEE (reference sequence). The CDR3 extends over 14 amino acids. Notes on the study in general: It was found that TCR beta diversity correlated strongly with the percentage of naive T cells. Age advanced and TCR beta diversity per million T cells fell, roughly linearly.

The rearrangement links TRBV5-5 to TRBJ2-3; possible D gene TRBD2, 6 bases. This clonotype was sampled from a man aged 18 to 30 in good health. What was sequenced was blood. As DNA, the CDR3 is TGTGCCAGCAGCTGGGACTCCTTCACAGATACGCAGTATTTT. This translates into CASSWDSFTDTQYF.